The clone carrying this T cell receptor beta chain was observed a single time. The antigen remains undetermined. Profiled with immunoSEQ multiplex PCR; TCRdb holds only in-frame clones, not every one. The repertoire holds about 1.5 million clones, with approximately 96% as singletons. The entry originates in a study of shared clonotypes between healthy human individuals. Looking at the study overall: Three CD4 naive, three CD4 memory, two CD8 naive and one CD8 memory plate were used per donor.

Study results and limitations: Clonotypes shared by all four sorted-subset donors had higher generation probabilities than non-shared clonotypes. When naive CD4 clonotypes were compared across a few donors, approximately 5% were shared.

J gave up 7 bases and V 7 bases, and 11 bases lay outside the gene matches. This CDR3 is built from 15 residues. CDR1 is SNHLY, CDR2 FYNNEI, per germline. Sequencing was carried out using naive CD4+ T cells sorted from blood. Subset specified: CD45RA+ positively selected. This TCR was sampled from a man in his thirties or forties in good health. This chain connects TRBV2 to TRBJ1-5, with 9 bases identical to TRBD1. The CDR3 nucleotides read TGTGCCAGCAACGCTGGGACAGGGCGGAGGCAGCCCCAGCATTTT. It codes for CASNAGTGRRQPQHF.